The 10 T cell receptor beta chains below were found in one sample sequenced in a study of shared clonotypes between healthy human individuals. Terminally differentiated effector memory CD45RA+ cells were left out of the naive CD8 fraction, which was CD45RO-negative and positively selected for CCR7. Sequencing used immunoSEQ multiplex PCR; TCRdb keeps in-frame clones, though not all of them. The profile shows roughly 2.1 million clones, around 93% of them singletons. Sequences were obtained from naive CD8+ T cells from PBMCs. These receptors were obtained from a man between 18 and 35 years old in good health. Some clones in this sample may be carry-over from other donors' samples.

This chain uses TRBV6-1 with TRBJ1-5, with D maybe TRBD1 (5 bases). The CDR3 length is 15 residues. The V end was cut by 2 bases, the J end by 5 bases, with 13 bases between. CDR1 is MNHNS, CDR2 SASEGT, per germline. The CDR3 DNA follows: TGTGCCAGCAGTGAAATCGGCAGGGATGATCAGCCCCAGCATTTT. Protein: CASSEIGRDDQPQHF.

V gene TRBV11-2 combines with J gene TRBJ2-7, with D unresolved. V gave up 2 bases and J gave up 2 bases, with 13 bases separating them. The CDR3 consists of 15 residues. Germline V gene data show CDR1 as SGHAT and CDR2 as FQNNGV. The CDR3 DNA is TGTGCCAGCAGCTTATTCGGAAGCTCCACCTACGAGCAGTACTTC. Translated, it gives CASSLFGSSTYEQYF.

The J gene is TRBJ1-1, the V gene TRBV19, with TRBD1 matching 11 bases. Germline V CDR1 and CDR2: LNHDA, SQIVND (reference sequence). The J segment lost 5 bases and the V segment lost 5 bases, leaving 10 bases of the junction unmatched. This CDR3 is built from 16 residues. CDR3 DNA sequence: TGTGCCAGTAGTGCCCCGGGACAGGGGGGATGGACTGAAGCTTTCTTT. This translates into CASSAPGQGGWTEAFF.

This clone was counted a single time. V gene TRBV6-6 combines with J gene TRBJ2-1; D unresolved. CDR1 MNHNY and CDR2 SVGAGI come from the germline V gene (reference sequence). V was cut by 2 bases and J by 5 bases, with 7 bases left in between. This CDR3 is built from 13 residues. The CDR3 bases are TGTGCCAGCAGTTACCCATCGGACAATGAGCAGTTCTTC. Residues: CASSYPSDNEQFF.

This chain joins TRBV29-1 and TRBJ1-2; D gene uncertain. Germline CDR1 and CDR2: SQVTM and ANQGSEA. V was shortened by 6 bases and J by 4 bases, with 21 bases between the two germline ends. The CDR3 sequence is 15 residues long. CDR3 protein: CSVPDLTPSRYGYTF. DNA for the CDR3: TGCAGCGTCCCTGACCTAACCCCTTCCCGCTATGGCTACACCTTC. The variable domain in full, with the rest retrieved from reference TRBV29-1 and TRBJ1-2, is SAVISQKPSRDICQRGTSLTIQCQVDSQVTMMFWYRQQPGQSLTLIATANQGSEATYESGFVIDKFPISRPNLTFSTLTVSNMSPEDSSIYLCSVPDLTPSRYGYTFGSGTRLTVV.

The chain combines TRBV7-2 with TRBJ1-1; no clear D gene. The CDR3 totals 15 residues. CDR1 is SGHTA and CDR2 is FQGNSA in the germline V gene. V shed 6 bases and J shed 10 bases, with 24 bases lying between them. The CDR3 DNA is TGTGCCAGCAGTCCGAACCGGGGTTTATCTCCCCGAGCTTTCTTT. This sequence encodes CASSPNRGLSPRAFF.

The chain is built from TRBV10-3 and TRBJ2-7; TRBD2 matches 7 bases. The junction had 4 bases not matched to a gene; V was cut back by 7 bases and J by 1 base. This CDR3 has 13 residues. Germline CDR1 ENHRY, CDR2 SYGVKD. The CDR3 loop reads CAIMGGDSYEQYF. As DNA, the CDR3 is TGTGCCATCATGGGAGGGGATTCCTACGAGCAGTACTTC.

The chain employs TRBV13 and TRBJ1-2; no definite D call. The V end was cut by 3 bases, the J end by 4 bases, with 15 bases between. Germline CDR1 and CDR2: PRHDT and FYEKMQ (reference sequence). The CDR3 extends over 15 amino acids. The CDR3 DNA reads as TGTGCCAGCAGCTTTTCGGCTCCCTTCGGCTATGGCTACACCTTC. Encoded protein: CASSFSAPFGYGYTF.

This clone showed up just once. J is TRBJ1-2 and V is TRBV28; TRBD1 aligns across 7 bases. CDR3 size: 15 residues. CDR1 and CDR2 from the germline V gene are MDHEN and SYDVKM. V gave up 5 bases and J gave up 4 bases; unmatched junction bases: 10. The CDR3 protein is CASSRDDRAGYGYTF. CDR3 coding DNA: TGTGCCAGCAGTCGAGACGACAGGGCGGGCTATGGCTACACCTTC.

This sequence joins TRBV7-9 and TRBJ1-4, with 8 bases aligning to TRBD1. Germline V gene sequence: CDR1 SEHNR, CDR2 FQNEAQ (reference sequence). The ends lost 4 bases at V and 7 bases at J; junction bases unmatched: 14. The CDR3 is 17 amino acids. CDR3 nucleotides: TGTGCCAGCAGCTCCACCCCGACAGGGGATATCGTTGAAAAACTGTTTTTT. Translating it yields CASSSTPTGDIVEKLFF. Combining the CDR3 with reference TRBV7-9 and TRBJ1-4 gives the whole variable domain DTGVSQNPRHKITKRGQNVTFRCDPISEHNRLYWYRQTLGQGPEFLTYFQNEAQLEKSRLLSDRFSAERPKGSFSTLEIQRTEQGDSAMYLCASSSTPTGDIVEKLFFGSGTQLSVL.